This T cell receptor (beta chain) originates from a study of a mutant IDH1 vaccine in newly diagnosed glioma. The wider study: Radiotherapy, temozolomide, or both had been given previously, and both were given to most.

The CDR3 loop spans 12 amino acids. Trimming left V 6 bases short and J 1 base short, with 6 bases between. The germline gives CDR1 MDHEN, CDR2 SYDVKM. This clone turned up a few times. The time point was: baseline, week 1 (first vaccination visit). Treatment: pre-vaccination baseline after standard-of-care therapy. Sequencing was performed with immunoSEQ multiplex PCR; in TCRdb, only in-frame clones are kept and a portion is missing. Of about 34,000 clones in the sample, about three quarters were seen once. The sequence was collected from a man aged 50-60 years with glioma. Some clones in this sample may be carry-over from other donors' samples. The chain uses TRBV28 and TRBJ2-5; D is unresolved. Sequencing was performed on peripheral blood mononuclear cells (PBMCs), taken from a glioma patient treated with radiotherapy, temozolomide or both. DNA for the CDR3: TGTGCCAGCAGCCCAGTCCAAGAGACCCAGTACTTC. It is translated as CASSPVQETQYF. The full variable domain, in which reference TRBV28 and TRBJ2-5 provide the parts outside the CDR3, is DVKVTQSSRYLVKRTGEKVFLECVQDMDHENMFWYRQDPGLGLRLIYFSYDVKMKEKGDIPEGYSVSREKKERFSLILESASTNQTSMYLCASSPVQETQYFGPGTRLLVL.